Listed here are 8 T cell receptor beta chains from one sample, sequenced in a study of blood T cell repertoires in COVID-19. The protocol was immunoSEQ multiplex PCR, while the TCRdb copy is restricted to in-frame clones and leaves out a portion. Here the sample spans 360,000 or so clones, about 90% being singletons. Sequencing was performed on PBMCs or T cells enriched from blood (not recorded which). The receptors shown here come from a woman aged 25 to 39 who had recovered from COVID-19.

The chain uses TRBV9 and TRBJ1-1; D call uncertain. CDR1 is SGDLS, CDR2 YYNGEE, per germline. This CDR3 spans 13 amino acids. V was shortened by 4 bases and J by 2 bases, with 9 bases between the two germline ends. The CDR3 is CASSTSQNTEAFF. For the CDR3, the DNA is TGTGCCAGCAGCACGAGTCAAAACACTGAAGCTTTCTTT. The full variable domain, with the rest looked up from reference TRBV9 and TRBJ1-1, is DSGVTQTPKHLITATGQRVTLRCSPRSGDLSVYWYQQSLDQGLQFLIQYYNGEERAKGNILERFSAQQFPDLHSELNLSSLELGDSALYFCASSTSQNTEAFFGQGTRLTVV.

This clone was recorded only once. The chain carries TRBV30 and TRBJ2-5; a possible D gene is TRBD1 (7 bases). CDR1 and CDR2 from the germline V gene are GTSNPN and SVGIG (reference sequence). V lost 2 bases and J 3 bases, leaving 16 bases between the germline ends. The CDR3 has 15 residues. Here the CDR3 reads CAWSRAGGLEETQYF. The CDR3 DNA reads as TGTGCCTGGAGTAGGGCAGGGGGGTTGGAAGAGACCCAGTACTTC.

The chain has TRBV7-8 and TRBJ2-5; 12 bases agree with TRBD1. The ends lost 1 base at V and 12 bases at J; junction bases unmatched: 18. This CDR3 is built from 18 residues. CDR1 is SGHVS and CDR2 is FQNEAQ in the germline V gene. CDR3 nucleotide sequence: TGTGCCAGCAGCTTAGTGGCGATAAACCCGGGACAGGGGGCCTCCAAGTACTTC. Its translation: CASSLVAINPGQGASKYF.

The chain combines TRBV28 with TRBJ2-3, with 10 bases aligning to TRBD1. V dropped 4 bases and J dropped 4; count of bases not matched to a gene: 8. The CDR3 loop spans 16 amino acids. The germline V gene has CDR1 MDHEN and CDR2 SYDVKM. The CDR3 region has the DNA TGTGCCAGCAGTTCCAGGGGGACAGGGGACGCAGATACGCAGTATTTT. It codes for CASSSRGTGDADTQYF. Full variable domain (missing parts from reference TRBV28 and TRBJ2-3): DVKVTQSSRYLVKRTGEKVFLECVQDMDHENMFWYRQDPGLGLRLIYFSYDVKMKEKGDIPEGYSVSREKKERFSLILESASTNQTSMYLCASSSRGTGDADTQYFGPGTRLTVL.

This rearrangement joins TRBV5-1 to TRBJ1-6; unclear D gene. The CDR3 is made up of 14 amino acids. V was trimmed by 1 base and J by 5 bases, leaving 7 bases between them. From germline, CDR1 is SGHRS and CDR2 YFSETQ. CDR3 DNA sequence: TGCGCCAGCAGCTTGCAGGCCGATAATTCACCCCTCCACTTT. It codes for CASSLQADNSPLHF.

The chain is built from TRBV12-3 or TRBV12-4 and TRBJ2-5, with D possibly TRBD1 on 6 matching bases. This CDR3 contains 12 residues. The ends were cut back, 5 bases at V and 6 bases at J, with 10 bases in the middle. The CDR3 coding sequence is TGTGCCAGCAGTCTAAGGGGGAAGACCCAGTACTTC. Residues: CASSLRGKTQYF.

V gene TRBV19 combines with J gene TRBJ1-5; TRBD1 matches 7 bases. Trimming at V came to 5 bases and at J to 0 bases, leaving 16 bases not matched to a gene. The CDR3 is 19 amino acids. The germline CDR1 and CDR2 sequences are LNHDA and SQIVND (reference sequence). The CDR3 coding sequence is TGTGCCAGTAGTCTCCGATTCGAGGGGGCAGTTTATAGCAATCAGCCCCAGCATTTT. Its protein product is CASSLRFEGAVYSNQPQHF.

The gene calls are TRBV27 and TRBJ1-1, with unresolved D. From germline, CDR1 is MNHEY and CDR2 SMNVEV (reference sequence). Trimming pared 5 bases from V and 5 bases from J, leaving 18 bases between. The CDR3 is made up of 15 amino acids. The CDR3, as DNA: TGTGCCAGCAGTCTTGAGGCAGCTGGTCGGACTGAAGCTTTCTTT. This gives the protein CASSLEAAGRTEAFF.